The T cell receptor beta chain described here comes from a study of blood T cell repertoires in COVID-19. Study background: Symptom resolution, clearance, or two negative PCRs marked donors in Cohort 3 as recovered.

Individuals drawn from under 30 US areas were roughly 18 to 100 years old. Participants were placed into cohorts based on the clinical history they reported. The CDR3 spans 14 residues. Germline CDR1 MNHEY, CDR2 SVGAGI. Germline trimming cut 10 bases from V and 2 bases from J; bases unmatched to any gene: 8. TCRdb's table, derived via immunoSEQ multiplex PCR, lists solely in-frame clones and lacks some. This sample yields about 140,000 clones, of which approximately 80% are seen a single time; under 4.5% belongs to the top ten. What was sequenced was PBMCs or T cells enriched from blood (not recorded which). The genes are TRBV6-5 and TRBJ2-3; 8 positions match TRBD2. This receptor was identified in a man in his fifties in a cohort exposed to, infected with or recovered from COVID-19 (not recorded which). CDR3 nucleotides: TGTGCCACCTCCGCGGGAGGATACACAGATACGCAGTATTTT. The encoded protein is CATSAGGYTDTQYF.